This TCR beta chain appears in the sequencing data of a study of response to subunit inactivated influenza vaccine. The CDR3 totals 15 residues. Germline lookup yields CDR1 KGHSH and CDR2 LQKENI. Between the trimmed V and J ends, which lost 3 bases and 7 bases, there was a span of 17 bases. The table lists this clonotype with a few counts. Its antigen remains unidentified. Study outcomes and limitations: That few new T cells are recruited by each seasonal influenza vaccination was the authors' suggestion.

MiXCR, run by TCRdb on the RT-PCR reads, gives a single entry per CDR3 protein. The sample contains approximately 530,000 distinct CDR3 sequences, 6.5% to 8% of which appear only once. Specimen: PBMCs from blood, collected 23 months after vaccination. The source of this sequence is a man in his fifties or sixties who received an inactivated influenza vaccine. The chain is built from TRBV18 and TRBJ2-3; TRBD2 might be the D (6 bases). The CDR3 DNA reads as TGTGCCAGCTCACCCCCCGGGAGAGGGTTGAATACGCAGTATTTT. Protein: CASSPPGRGLNTQYF.